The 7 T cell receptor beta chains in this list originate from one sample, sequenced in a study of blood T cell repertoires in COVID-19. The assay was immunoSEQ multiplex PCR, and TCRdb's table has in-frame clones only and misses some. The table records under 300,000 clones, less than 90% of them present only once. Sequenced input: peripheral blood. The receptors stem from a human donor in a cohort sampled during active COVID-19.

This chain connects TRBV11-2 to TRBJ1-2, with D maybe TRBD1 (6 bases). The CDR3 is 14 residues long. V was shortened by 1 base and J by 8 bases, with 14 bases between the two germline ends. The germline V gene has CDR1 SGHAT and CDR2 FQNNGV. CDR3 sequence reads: CASSLGGHTGGYTF. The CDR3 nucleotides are TGTGCCAGCAGCTTAGGGGGACATACTGGAGGCTACACCTTC.

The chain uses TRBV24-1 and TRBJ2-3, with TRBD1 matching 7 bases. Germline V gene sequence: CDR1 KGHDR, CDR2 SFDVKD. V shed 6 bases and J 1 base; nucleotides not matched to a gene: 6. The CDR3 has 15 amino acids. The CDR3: CATSLTGQGTDTQYF. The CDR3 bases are TGTGCCACCAGTTTAACAGGACAGGGCACAGATACGCAGTATTTT.

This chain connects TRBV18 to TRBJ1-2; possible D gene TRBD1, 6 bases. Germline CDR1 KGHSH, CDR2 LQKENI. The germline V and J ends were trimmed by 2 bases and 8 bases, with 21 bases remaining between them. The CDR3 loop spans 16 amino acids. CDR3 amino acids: CASSPTGTLHSWGYTF. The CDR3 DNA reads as TGTGCCAGCTCACCAACCGGGACACTTCACTCTTGGGGCTACACCTTC.

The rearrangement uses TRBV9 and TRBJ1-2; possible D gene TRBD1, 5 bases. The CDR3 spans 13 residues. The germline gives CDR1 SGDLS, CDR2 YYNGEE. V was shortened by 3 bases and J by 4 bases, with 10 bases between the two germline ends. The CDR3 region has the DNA TGTGCCAGCAGCGACGGGGGAGGCTATGGCTACACCTTC. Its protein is CASSDGGGYGYTF.

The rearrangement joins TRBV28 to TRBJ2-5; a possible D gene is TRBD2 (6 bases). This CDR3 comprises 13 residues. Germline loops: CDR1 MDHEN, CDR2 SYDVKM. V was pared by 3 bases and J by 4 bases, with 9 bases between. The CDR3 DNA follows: TGTGCCAGCAGTTTGGCGGGAAGAGAGACCCAGTACTTC. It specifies CASSLAGRETQYF.

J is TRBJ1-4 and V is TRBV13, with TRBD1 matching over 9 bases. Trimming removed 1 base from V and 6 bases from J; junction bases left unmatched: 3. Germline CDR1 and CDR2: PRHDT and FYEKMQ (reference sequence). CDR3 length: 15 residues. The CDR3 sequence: CASSLAGTGHEKLFF. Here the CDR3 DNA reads TGTGCCAGCAGCTTAGCGGGGACAGGGCATGAAAAACTGTTTTTT.

CDR3 coding DNA: TGTGCCAGCAGTTTGAAGGGGGAATACGAGCAGTACTTC. Its translation is CASSLKGEYEQYF. This chain joins TRBV12-3 or TRBV12-4 and TRBJ2-7; weak D call: TRBD1 (6 bases). Between the trimmed V and J ends, which lost 3 bases and 4 bases, there was a span of 10 bases. This CDR3 region has 13 residues.